The next 24 T cell receptor beta chains were all read from a single sample in a study of blood T cell repertoires in COVID-19. This table comes from immunoSEQ multiplex PCR, and its TCRdb copy is limited to in-frame clones, with some not included. The repertoire holds just under 40,000 clones, with almost 85% as singletons. The sample was peripheral blood. The receptors derive from a human donor in a cohort sampled during active COVID-19.

The chain has TRBV15 and TRBJ2-6; 8 bases align to TRBD1. The germline V gene has CDR1 LNHNV and CDR2 YYDKDF (reference sequence). The junction had 10 bases not matched to a gene; V was cut back by 8 bases and J by 4 bases. The CDR3 runs 16 residues. DNA of the CDR3: TGTGCCACCTCAGGGGGCGAGTTTATCGGGGCCAACGTCCTGACTTTC. This sequence encodes CATSGGEFIGANVLTF.

The chain links TRBV6-5 to TRBJ2-7; 7 positions match TRBD1. Germline values: CDR1 MNHEY, CDR2 SVGAGI. This CDR3 has 15 residues. J gave up 3 bases and V 4 bases, and 9 bases lay outside the gene matches. CDR3 sequence: CASSSPGQTIYEQYF. DNA for the CDR3: TGTGCCAGCAGTTCCCCGGGACAGACCATCTACGAGCAGTACTTC.

The chain has TRBV5-1 and TRBJ2-2, with 10 nucleotides matching TRBD2. V dropped 2 bases and J dropped 1; count of bases not matched to a gene: 2. The CDR3 loop spans 16 amino acids. Germline V gene data show CDR1 as SGHRS and CDR2 as YFSETQ. CDR3 nucleotides: TGCGCCAGCAGCTTACTAGCGGGGAGGAACACCGGGGAGCTGTTTTTT. The encoded protein is CASSLLAGRNTGELFF.

The V and J genes are TRBV4-1 and TRBJ1-1; 8 bases map to TRBD1. The CDR3 spans 15 residues. Germline CDR1 and CDR2: MGHRA and YSYEKL. With V trimmed by 2 bases and J by 3 bases, 5 bases remained unmatched. Here the CDR3 DNA reads TGCGCCAGCAGCCAACAGACAGGGGCGGACACTGAAGCTTTCTTT. It specifies CASSQQTGADTEAFF.

This sequence joins TRBV4-1 and TRBJ2-1; the match to TRBD1 covers 7 bases. The V gene's germline CDR1 is MGHRA and CDR2 YSYEKL. The CDR3 has 17 amino acids. V trimming: 1 base; J trimming: 0 bases; junction bases outside the gene matches: 6. For the CDR3, the DNA is TGCGCCAGCAGCCAAGTGGGTCGGGACAGCTCCTACAATGAGCAGTTCTTC. Translating it yields CASSQVGRDSSYNEQFF.

The V call is TRBV6-1, the J call TRBJ1-4; D is ambiguous. CDR1 and CDR2 from the germline V gene are MNHNS and SASEGT. This CDR3 contains 15 residues. With 2 bases removed from V and 7 bases from J, the gap between germline ends came to 14 bases. CDR3 sequence: CASSERTGVGEKLFF. In DNA, the CDR3 is TGTGCCAGCAGTGAAAGAACCGGGGTCGGTGAAAAACTGTTTTTT.

This chain links TRBV5-8 with TRBJ2-7, with D maybe TRBD2 (5 bases). The CDR3 extends over 17 amino acids. Trimming left V 1 base short and J 0 bases short, with 17 bases between. Per germline, CDR1 SGHTS and CDR2 YDEGEE. Here the CDR3 DNA reads TGTGCCAGCAGCTTGAGAGGGAAGGAGGCCCGCTCCTACGAGCAGTACTTC. This codes for CASSLRGKEARSYEQYF. The whole variable domain, remainder taken from reference TRBV5-8 and TRBJ2-7, is EAGVTQSPTHLIKTRGQQATLRCSPISGHTSVYWYQQALGLGLQFLLWYDEGEERNRGNFPPRFSGRQFPNYSSELNVNALELEDSALYLCASSLRGKEARSYEQYFGPGTRLTVT.

The rearrangement uses TRBV9 and TRBJ1-4, with 8 positions matching TRBD1. Losses at the gene ends were 3 bases for V and 4 bases for J; bases not matched to a gene: 5. Germline CDR1 SGDLS, CDR2 YYNGEE. The CDR3 has 15 amino acids. The DNA of the CDR3 is TGTGCCAGCAGCGCAGCAGGGGGCCTTAATGAAAAACTGTTTTTT. Its translation is CASSAAGGLNEKLFF. Together with reference TRBV9 and TRBJ1-4, the CDR3 gives the full variable domain: DSGVTQTPKHLITATGQRVTLRCSPRSGDLSVYWYQQSLDQGLQFLIQYYNGEERAKGNILERFSAQQFPDLHSELNLSSLELGDSALYFCASSAAGGLNEKLFFGSGTQLSVL.

The chain carries TRBV4-2 and TRBJ2-3, with 9 positions matching TRBD2. This CDR3 region has 16 residues. Looked up from germline, CDR1 is LGHNA and CDR2 is YNFKEQ. The V and J ends lost 1 base and 6 bases, in that order; junction bases with no gene match: 8. The CDR3 region has the DNA TGTGCCAGCAGCCAAGTTGCGGGGGGGCCCGGTGATACGCAGTATTTT. Translating it yields CASSQVAGGPGDTQYF.

The chain carries TRBV18 and TRBJ2-1, with 10 bases fitting TRBD2. Losses at the gene ends were 5 bases for V and 4 bases for J; bases not matched to a gene: 5. The length of the CDR3 is 15 residues. Per the germline V gene, CDR1 is KGHSH and CDR2 is LQKENI. The CDR3 region is CASSERTSGYNEQFF. The DNA of the CDR3 is TGTGCCAGCTCAGAGCGGACTAGCGGATACAATGAGCAGTTCTTC.

V and J are TRBV4-3 and TRBJ2-7; tentative D call: TRBD2 (6 bases). Germline CDR1 is LGHNA and CDR2 is YSLEER. V lost 1 base and J 1 base, leaving 11 bases between the germline ends. CDR3 length: 15 amino acids. CDR3 sequence: CASSQGRTMSYEQYF. Written as DNA, the CDR3 is TGCGCCAGCAGCCAAGGAAGGACTATGTCCTACGAGCAGTACTTC.

This clone appeared a single time. The chain joins TRBV29-1 to TRBJ2-1; D possibly corresponds to TRBD2 (5 bases). The germline V gene encodes CDR1 SQVTM and CDR2 ANQGSEA. CDR3 length: 10 residues. The V end was cut by 7 bases, the J end by 7 bases, with 8 bases between. This CDR3 is CSGGGNEQFF. The CDR3 nucleotides read TGCAGCGGCGGAGGAAATGAGCAGTTCTTC.

This clone has a single count. V is TRBV12-3 or TRBV12-4 and J is TRBJ2-3; D might be TRBD1 (6 bases). This CDR3 has 13 amino acids. Trimming removed 1 base at V and 9 bases at J, with 11 bases between. The CDR3 sequence: CASSLEGQGTQYF. CDR3 nucleotides: TGTGCCAGCAGTTTAGAGGGTCAGGGGACGCAGTATTTT.

The DNA for the CDR3 is TGTGCCAGCAGTTTATATTCGGGACTAGTAGGGGAGACCCAGTACTTC. It yields the protein CASSLYSGLVGETQYF. The chain is built from TRBV28 and TRBJ2-5, with TRBD2 matching over 8 bases. Germline V gene lookup returns CDR1 MDHEN and CDR2 SYDVKM. This CDR3 is 16 amino acids long. Germline trimming cut 1 base from V and 5 bases from J; bases unmatched to any gene: 9.

The rearrangement joins TRBV5-5 to TRBJ2-1, with 12 bases that match TRBD2. Germline assignment: CDR1 SGHKS and CDR2 YYEKEE (reference sequence). CDR3 size: 15 residues. The trim removed 2 bases at V and 7 bases at J, leaving 4 bases unmatched. This chain's CDR3 is CASSFATSGSNEQFF. The DNA of the CDR3 is TGTGCCAGCAGCTTTGCGACTAGCGGGAGTAATGAGCAGTTCTTC.

This clone was found once. The rearrangement uses TRBV3-1 (or the pseudogene TRBV3-2) and TRBJ1-5, with D unclear. V was pared by 7 bases and J by 4 bases, with 8 bases between. Germline CDR1 LGHDT, CDR2 YNNKEL (reference sequence). The CDR3 covers 12 residues. CDR3 DNA sequence: TGTGCCAGCACCACCGGGAATCAGCCCCAGCATTTT. It encodes CASTTGNQPQHF.

The V and J genes are TRBV4-2 and TRBJ2-7; the D gene is possibly TRBD1 (7 bases). Germline V gene sequence: CDR1 LGHNA, CDR2 YNFKEQ. The CDR3 sequence is 16 residues long. Trimming took off 1 base at V and 4 bases at J, with 17 bases between the two ends. The CDR3 spells CASSQVMRDSSYEQYF. CDR3 coding DNA: TGTGCCAGCAGCCAAGTAATGCGGGACAGCTCGTACGAGCAGTACTTC.

V usage is TRBV6-1 and J usage is TRBJ1-1, with TRBD1 as a possible D gene (5 bases). This CDR3 is 14 amino acids long. Germline CDR1 reads MNHNS; CDR2 reads SASEGT. V was pared by 2 bases and J by 7 bases, with 14 bases between. CDR3 DNA sequence: TGTGCCAGCAGTGAACGGGGGGGTCGAGGTGAAGCTTTCTTT. Translated: CASSERGGRGEAFF.

The chain uses TRBV5-1 and TRBJ2-1; 7 bases are shared with TRBD2. CDR3 length: 14 amino acids. J lost 0 bases, V lost 4 bases, and 1 base had no gene match. The germline CDR1 and CDR2 sequences are SGHRS and YFSETQ. Here the CDR3 DNA reads TGCGCCAGCAGCGGCGGGAGCTCCTACAATGAGCAGTTCTTC. Translating gives CASSGGSSYNEQFF.

The rearrangement links TRBV30 to TRBJ1-1, with TRBD1 as a possible D gene (5 bases). Looked up from germline, CDR1 is GTSNPN and CDR2 is SVGIG (reference sequence). Deletions cut 1 base from V and 0 bases from J, with 15 bases between. The CDR3 is made up of 16 amino acids. The CDR3 bases are TGTGCCTGGAGTGAGGACAAAGGCCGTCTGAACACTGAAGCTTTCTTT. It specifies CAWSEDKGRLNTEAFF.

This clone was seen once. This chain joins TRBV7-2 and TRBJ2-1, with 11 bases that match TRBD2. Trimming took 2 bases from V and 6 from J; bases not matched to a gene: 6. CDR3 size: 16 residues. From germline, CDR1 is SGHTA and CDR2 FQGNSA. The CDR3 DNA reads TGTGCCAGCAGCTTATCGACTAGCGGGAATTTCAATGAGCAGTTCTTC. Translated, it gives CASSLSTSGNFNEQFF.

CDR3: CASSLNQGDGYTF. CDR3 DNA sequence: TGTGCCAGCAGTTTAAATCAGGGGGATGGCTACACCTTC. The rearrangement links TRBV7-2 to TRBJ1-2; TRBD1 agrees at 7 bases. Germline CDR1 and CDR2: SGHTA and FQGNSA. This CDR3 has 13 residues. Trimming cost V 6 bases and J 6 bases; bases outside gene matches: 7. The full variable domain, in which reference TRBV7-2 and TRBJ1-2 provide the parts outside the CDR3, is GAGVSQSPSNKVTEKGKDVELRCDPISGHTALYWYRQSLGQGLEFLIYFQGNSAPDKSGLPSDRFSAERTGGSVSTLTIQRTQQEDSAVYLCASSLNQGDGYTFGSGTRLTVV.

The V and J genes are TRBV6-2 or TRBV6-3 and TRBJ1-1; D is possibly TRBD1 (5 bases). The CDR3 extends over 14 amino acids. Germline CDR1 reads MNHEY; CDR2 reads SVGEGT. V was shortened by 2 bases and J by 6 bases, with 13 bases between the two germline ends. CDR3: CASSYDSNGAEAFF. CDR3 nucleotides: TGTGCCAGCAGTTACGACAGTAATGGAGCTGAAGCTTTCTTT.

This clone was recorded only once. This rearrangement joins TRBV6-5 to TRBJ1-1, with D possibly matching TRBD1 (5 bases). Germline values: CDR1 MNHEY, CDR2 SVGAGI. With 6 bases removed from V and 2 bases from J, the gap between germline ends came to 16 bases. The CDR3 is 15 amino acids. DNA for the CDR3: TGTGCCAGCAGCTACACCGGGACTGCCAACACTGAAGCTTTCTTT. Protein: CASSYTGTANTEAFF.